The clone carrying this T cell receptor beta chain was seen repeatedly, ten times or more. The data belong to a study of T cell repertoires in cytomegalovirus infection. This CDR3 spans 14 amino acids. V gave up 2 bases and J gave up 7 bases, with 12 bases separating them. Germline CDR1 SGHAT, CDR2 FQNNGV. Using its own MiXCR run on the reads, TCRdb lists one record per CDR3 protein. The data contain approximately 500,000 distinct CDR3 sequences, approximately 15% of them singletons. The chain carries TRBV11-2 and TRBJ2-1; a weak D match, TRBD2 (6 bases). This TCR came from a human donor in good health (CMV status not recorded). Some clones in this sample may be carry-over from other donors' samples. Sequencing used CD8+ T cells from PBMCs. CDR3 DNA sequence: TGTGCCAGCAGCTTATGGAGGGATAGAAATGAGCAGTTCTTC. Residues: CASSLWRDRNEQFF.